This passage covers 16 T cell receptor beta chains from one sample sequenced in a study of cytomegalovirus exposure and HLA in healthy donors. The PCR had 60 Vbeta and 13 Jbeta primers. Assay used: immunoSEQ multiplex PCR; TCRdb lists only in-frame clones, some missing. The table shows approximately 67,000 clones, with 80% to 90% occurring only once. Material: PBMCs. The receptors stem from a young woman in good health and CMV-seropositive.

This clone came up once. The chain employs TRBV28 and TRBJ2-4; D is perhaps TRBD2 (6 bases). Trimming removed 8 bases from V and 2 bases from J, with 13 bases in between. Germline CDR1 MDHEN, CDR2 SYDVKM. This CDR3 has 14 amino acids. The CDR3 DNA reads TGTGCCAGCGGACGGGAGTTGCCCAAAAACATTCAGTACTTC. It translates to CASGRELPKNIQYF.

This chain connects TRBV28 to TRBJ2-5; D is unclear. V dropped 5 bases and J dropped 2 bases, with 6 bases sitting between them. This CDR3 is 12 amino acids long. Germline V gene sequence: CDR1 MDHEN, CDR2 SYDVKM. CDR3 sequence (DNA): TGTGCCAGCAGTCCCCAACAAGAGACCCAGTACTTC. Amino acids: CASSPQQETQYF.

The chain combines TRBV19 with TRBJ1-5; D may be TRBD1 (6 bases). With 0 bases removed from V and 5 bases from J, the gap between germline ends came to 14 bases. The CDR3 runs to 16 residues. CDR1 and CDR2 from the germline V gene are LNHDA and SQIVND (reference sequence). Written as DNA, the CDR3 is TGTGCCAGTAGTATAGATCAAAGGTACAGGGATCAGCCCCAGCATTTT. Translating gives CASSIDQRYRDQPQHF.

The chain employs TRBV27 and TRBJ1-4; 7 positions agree with TRBD1. V shed 6 bases, J shed 9 bases, and the junction held 10 bases outside the gene matches. Germline CDR1 is MNHEY and CDR2 is SMNVEV (reference sequence). The CDR3 has 14 amino acids. CDR3 residues: CASRGTGAAKKLFF. The CDR3 DNA reads as TGTGCCAGCAGGGGAACAGGGGCAGCGAAAAAACTGTTTTTT.

The chain carries TRBV7-9 and TRBJ1-2, with D unclear. The V end was cut by 2 bases, the J end by 4 bases, with 8 bases between. CDR1 is SEHNR, CDR2 FQNEAQ, per germline (reference sequence). This CDR3 comprises 13 residues. This chain's CDR3 is CASSLTDRYGYTF. For the CDR3, the DNA is TGTGCCAGCAGCTTAACAGACCGCTATGGCTACACCTTC.

This chain uses TRBV2 with TRBJ2-7, with 9 positions matching TRBD1. The CDR3 runs to 14 residues. Germline trimming cut 5 bases from V and 5 bases from J; bases unmatched to any gene: 7. The V gene's germline CDR1 is SNHLY and CDR2 FYNNEI. The CDR3 region has the DNA TGTGCCAGCAGTATACAGGGGGCGCGCGACGAGCAGTACTTC. It specifies CASSIQGARDEQYF.

The chain joins TRBV4-1 to TRBJ1-1, with TRBD1 identical over 10 bases. V dropped 3 bases and J dropped 1; count of bases not matched to a gene: 5. The CDR3 totals 16 residues. Looked up from germline, CDR1 is MGHRA and CDR2 is YSYEKL. Written as DNA, the CDR3 is TGCGCCAGCAGCCAGGGACAGGGGCCCACGAACACTGAAGCTTTCTTT. Translating gives CASSQGQGPTNTEAFF.

The DNA for the CDR3 is TGCAGTGCTACACGGTTCGATGAGCAGTTCTTC. It yields the protein CSATRFDEQFF. This chain joins TRBV20-1 and TRBJ2-1, with D uncertain. V lost 4 bases, J lost 8 bases, and 9 bases lay in between. CDR3 length: 11 amino acids. The germline V gene has CDR1 DFQATT and CDR2 SNEGSKA (reference sequence).

A single count supports this clone. This chain connects TRBV27 to TRBJ1-5, with D hard to call. V lost 4 bases, J lost 1 base, and 14 bases lay in between. Germline V CDR1 and CDR2: MNHEY, SMNVEV (reference sequence). The CDR3 totals 16 residues. The CDR3 here is CASSSTPRHSNQPQHF. In nucleotides, the CDR3 is TGTGCCAGCAGTTCGACCCCCAGGCACAGCAATCAGCCCCAGCATTTT.

This chain connects TRBV7-2 to TRBJ2-3; a weak D match, TRBD1 (6 bases). Trimming took 7 bases from V and 3 from J, leaving 14 bases between them. CDR3 length: 14 residues. Germline CDR1 and CDR2: SGHTA and FQGNSA. CDR3 coding DNA: TGTGCCAGCACCTTCACAGGGACAACAGATACGCAGTATTTT. Translating it yields CASTFTGTTDTQYF.

The gene calls are TRBV7-9 and TRBJ2-7, with D maybe TRBD1 (6 bases). This CDR3 is 13 amino acids long. Deletions cut 1 base from V and 4 bases from J, with 8 bases between. Germline V lookup: CDR1 SEHNR, CDR2 FQNEAQ (reference sequence). Here the CDR3 reads CASSLVTGYEQYF. Written as DNA, the CDR3 is TGTGCCAGCAGCTTAGTCACAGGGTACGAGCAGTACTTC. Supplemented by reference TRBV7-9 and TRBJ2-7, the full variable domain reads DTGVSQNPRHKITKRGQNVTFRCDPISEHNRLYWYRQTLGQGPEFLTYFQNEAQLEKSRLLSDRFSAERPKGSFSTLEIQRTEQGDSAMYLCASSLVTGYEQYFGPGTRLTVT.

This clone was detected only once. The rearrangement joins TRBV5-1 to TRBJ2-6, with 7 bases lining up with TRBD2. CDR3 length: 14 amino acids. V dropped 4 bases and J dropped 2; count of bases not matched to a gene: 0. Germline CDR1 is SGHRS and CDR2 is YFSETQ. CDR3 amino acids: CASSREAGANVLTF. In DNA, the CDR3 is TGCGCCAGCAGCCGGGAGGCTGGGGCCAACGTCCTGACTTTC.

Only one count was recorded for this clone. The chain employs TRBV7-8 and TRBJ2-1; 7 positions match TRBD2. The V gene end was trimmed by 5 bases and the J gene end by 13 bases; junction bases not matched to a gene: 11. In germline, CDR1 is SGHVS, CDR2 FQNEAQ. The CDR3 has 13 residues. Written as DNA, the CDR3 is TGTGCCAGCAGCCGACTGATGGGAGGGCAACAGTTCTTC. This encodes CASSRLMGGQQFF.

This chain uses TRBV6-5 with TRBJ2-1; 8 bases map to TRBD2. V lost 9 bases, J lost 4 bases, and 8 bases stayed unmatched. Per germline, CDR1 MNHEY and CDR2 SVGAGI. This CDR3 has 14 amino acids. CDR3 DNA sequence: TGTGCCAGTGGTAGCGGGGCTGCTTACAATGAGCAGTTCTTC. It translates to CASGSGAAYNEQFF.

This sequence joins TRBV10-3 and TRBJ2-7, with 13 bases matching TRBD2. The CDR3 is made up of 16 amino acids. Germline lookup yields CDR1 ENHRY and CDR2 SYGVKD. V gave up 8 bases and J gave up 6 bases; unmatched junction bases: 13. The CDR3 nucleotides are TGTGCCATCTCGGGGACTAGCGGGACCGGGGGGGCCGAGCAGTACTTC. This gives the protein CAISGTSGTGGAEQYF.

The V gene is TRBV5-1, the J gene TRBJ2-7; 10 bases agree with TRBD1. CDR3 size: 14 residues. CDR1 and CDR2 from the germline V gene are SGHRS and YFSETQ. The V gene end was trimmed by 3 bases and the J gene end by 6 bases; junction bases not matched to a gene: 6. The CDR3 protein is CASSWTDRGTEQYF. CDR3 nucleotides: TGCGCCAGCAGCTGGACGGACAGGGGGACCGAGCAGTACTTC.